This T cell receptor (beta chain) originates from a study of patients and donors after allogeneic stem cell transplantation (dated by TCRdb to the early 2020s). Receptor amplification or capture employed RT-PCR. The instrument given in TCRdb is NextSeq 550. In TCRdb, the public reads were trimmed at Q25 with fastp and aligned with MiXCR, with productive beta chains retained. Here each entry gathers all rows of one CDR3 protein and keeps the most common genes and DNA. The sample table records 16,000 or so distinct CDR3 sequences; around 29% of these occur just once. The top ten clones comprise 35% to 40% of the sample. This clonotype was seen a handful of times. Its antigen target is currently unknown. The input lacks base qualities; no much larger clone sits a single base away. The germline V gene provides CDR1 SGDLS and CDR2 YYNGEE. V was cut back by 1 base and J by 1 base, leaving a gap of 9 bases between them. Measured from the cysteine to the phenylalanine, the CDR3 is 15 residues long. Solely the CDR3 DNA is kept, with 45 bases framed from the first base.

The chain couples TRBV9 to TRBJ1-3; a tentative D match to TRBD1 spans 5 bases. Sequencing was performed on blood, either unsorted or a sorted T cell fraction (not recorded which). This TCR derives from a human donor who was either an allogeneic HSCT recipient or a stem cell or donor lymphocyte infusion donor (not recorded which). It is not recorded whose cells these are; they may come from a transplant donor. The sequenced DNA is TGTGCCAGCAGCGTAAACGGGGCGTCTGGAAACACCATATATTTT. Protein translation: CASSVNGASGNTIYF.